This passage covers 29 T cell receptor beta chains from one sample sequenced in a study of early T cells in non-severe SARS-CoV-2 infection. TCRdb ran MiXCR on the 5' RACE reads and lists one entry per CDR3 protein. The sample lists 55,000 or so distinct CDR3 sequences, under 7.5% seen once, with about 3.9% in the top ten. Sample: whole blood. These TCRs come from an adult who was a healthcare worker with PCR-confirmed SARS-CoV-2 infection or an uninfected control (not recorded which).

This clonotype appeared many times. The genes are TRBV20-1 and TRBJ2-5, with 8 bases matching TRBD1. This CDR3 is built from 13 residues. The V gene's germline CDR1 is DFQATT and CDR2 SNEGSKA (reference sequence). Trimming at V came to 3 bases and at J to 4 bases, leaving 4 bases not matched to a gene. The CDR3 DNA reads TGCAGTGCTAGCGGACAGGGAGGAGAGACCCAGTACTTC. Translating gives CSASGQGGETQYF.

This sequence joins TRBV6-2 or TRBV6-3 and TRBJ1-1; 7 nucleotides agree with TRBD1. Germline V lookup: CDR1 MNHEY, CDR2 SVGEGT. This CDR3 comprises 12 residues. The V gene end was trimmed by 5 bases and the J gene end by 8 bases; junction bases not matched to a gene: 5. The CDR3 DNA reads as TGTGCCAGCAGTCAATACAGGGGAGAAGCTTTCTTT. This codes for CASSQYRGEAFF.

This clonotype was counted ten times or more. The chain recombines TRBV19 with TRBJ1-2, with 7 nucleotides matching TRBD1. The CDR3 loop spans 12 amino acids. The germline V gene encodes CDR1 LNHDA and CDR2 SQIVND (reference sequence). Germline trimming cut 7 bases from V and 8 bases from J; bases unmatched to any gene: 7. CDR3 nucleotides: TGTGCCAGTACCTTTAGAGGGGGCGGCTACACCTTC. Its protein product is CASTFRGGGYTF.

This clonotype showed up many times. V is TRBV7-2 and J is TRBJ1-2; D may be TRBD1 (5 bases). The CDR3 contains 15 residues. Germline V gives CDR1 SGHTA, CDR2 FQGNSA. Trimming stripped 2 bases from V and 4 bases from J, with 14 bases between. In nucleotides, the CDR3 is TGTGCCAGCAGCTTAAGGCGAGGGGATATCTATGGCTACACCTTC. Encoded protein: CASSLRRGDIYGYTF.

There are many counts of this clonotype. J is TRBJ1-5 and V is TRBV18, with 9 bases matching TRBD1. The CDR3 has 17 amino acids. Germline V gene lookup returns CDR1 KGHSH and CDR2 LQKENI. Trimming took 5 bases from V and 5 from J; bases not matched to a gene: 13. The CDR3 region has the DNA TGTGCCAGCTCAATCTCCGGGACAGGGTCACAAGATCAGCCCCAGCATTTT. Translating it yields CASSISGTGSQDQPQHF.

Many counts were recorded for this clonotype. The chain combines TRBV13 with TRBJ2-2; D possibly corresponds to TRBD1 (6 bases). The CDR3 runs to 15 residues. V was pared by 5 bases and J by 7 bases, with 17 bases between. From germline, CDR1 is PRHDT and CDR2 FYEKMQ (reference sequence). The CDR3, as DNA: TGTGCCAGCAGCCCATCAGGGGTCAGTAACGGGGAGCTGTTTTTT. This gives the protein CASSPSGVSNGELFF.

The rearrangement uses TRBV14 and TRBJ1-1; 9 bases are a match to TRBD1. The CDR3 extends over 14 amino acids. The germline gives CDR1 SGHDN, CDR2 FVKESK. Trimming at V came to 4 bases and at J to 5 bases, leaving 5 bases not matched to a gene. CDR3 loop: CASSRDRVRTEAFF. Written as DNA, the CDR3 is TGTGCCAGCAGCCGGGACAGGGTGAGAACTGAAGCTTTCTTT.

In its sample, this clonotype was seen many times. This chain links TRBV2 with TRBJ2-7; D possibly matches TRBD1 or TRBD2 (5 bases each). V was pared by 8 bases and J by 0 bases, with 17 bases between. The CDR3 contains 15 residues. Germline-derived CDR1 and CDR2 are SNHLY and FYNNEI. The CDR3 loop reads CASDGGNIPSYEQYF. CDR3 DNA: TGTGCCAGCGATGGGGGTAACATTCCCTCCTACGAGCAGTACTTC.

Ten or more counts support this clonotype. The chain has TRBV20-1 and TRBJ2-3, with TRBD2 identical over 10 bases. This CDR3 comprises 15 residues. The germline CDR1 and CDR2 sequences are DFQATT and SNEGSKA (reference sequence). The trim removed 2 bases at V and 3 bases at J, leaving 5 bases unmatched. CDR3 sequence: CSARFLAGETDTQYF. The DNA for the CDR3 is TGCAGTGCTAGATTTCTAGCGGGGGAGACAGATACGCAGTATTTT.

This clonotype was seen more than once but under ten times. J is TRBJ2-7 and V is TRBV4-3, with 9 bases matching TRBD1. Germline trimming cut 5 bases from V and 4 bases from J; bases unmatched to any gene: 9. In germline, CDR1 is LGHNA, CDR2 YSLEER. The CDR3 spans 15 residues. The CDR3 here is CASSLSRDRVYEQYF. For the CDR3, the DNA is TGCGCCAGCAGCTTGTCCCGGGACAGGGTGTACGAGCAGTACTTC.

This clonotype was counted at least ten times. This chain links TRBV12-3 or TRBV12-4 with TRBJ1-1; D is uncertain. Trimming cost V 1 base and J 0 bases, with 0 bases left between them. This CDR3 is built from 12 residues. CDR3 DNA: TGTGCCAGCAGTTTAGTGAACACTGAAGCTTTCTTT. Amino acid sequence: CASSLVNTEAFF.

The sample holds many counts of this clonotype. The chain links TRBV20-1 to TRBJ2-3, with 8 bases lining up with TRBD1. Losses at the gene ends were 6 bases for V and 6 bases for J; bases not matched to a gene: 17. The CDR3 is 16 residues long. The germline V gene encodes CDR1 DFQATT and CDR2 SNEGSKA (reference sequence). The CDR3 here is CSALRMSPGGLDTQYF. In DNA form, the CDR3 reads TGCAGTGCCCTTAGAATGAGTCCAGGGGGCTTGGATACGCAGTATTTT.

This clonotype showed up many times. The CDR3 is CASSRAGGAYNEQFF. CDR3 DNA: TGTGCCAGCAGCCGCGCGGGCGGGGCCTACAATGAGCAGTTCTTC. The genes are TRBV12-3 or TRBV12-4 and TRBJ2-1; possibly TRBD2 for D (6 bases). The V end was cut by 6 bases, the J end by 2 bases, with 14 bases between. The CDR3 is 15 amino acids.

This clonotype showed up many times. The CDR3: CASTLGPYNEQFF. The CDR3 region has the DNA TGTGCCAGCACTCTAGGCCCCTACAATGAGCAGTTCTTC. V is TRBV7-2 and J is TRBJ2-1; no clear D. The CDR3 is 13 residues long. The germline V gene has CDR1 SGHTA and CDR2 FQGNSA. The V and J ends lost 7 bases and 2 bases respectively, with 9 bases between them.

This clonotype showed up just a few times. J is TRBJ1-1 and V is TRBV5-6; 8 positions match TRBD1. The CDR3 is 14 residues long. V trimming: 1 base; J trimming: 7 bases; junction bases outside the gene matches: 6. Germline-derived CDR1 and CDR2 are SGHDT and YYEEEE. CDR3 protein: CASSLQGARGEAFF. The CDR3 coding sequence is TGTGCCAGCAGCTTGCAGGGGGCACGGGGTGAAGCTTTCTTT.

This clonotype was recorded at least ten times. V usage is TRBV5-4 and J usage is TRBJ2-1; D is unresolved. The germline V and J ends were trimmed by 4 bases and 7 bases, with 15 bases remaining between them. This CDR3 spans 14 amino acids. Germline values: CDR1 SGHNT, CDR2 YYREEE (reference sequence). CDR3 DNA sequence: TGTGCCAGCAGCCTAGTGGCGGATCAGAATGAGCAGTTCTTC. As protein: CASSLVADQNEQFF.

This clonotype was counted many times. CDR3 sequence: CASSTGRDSLSDEQFF. DNA of the CDR3: TGCGCCAGCAGCACCGGCCGGGACAGCCTTTCTGATGAGCAGTTCTTC. The gene calls are TRBV5-1 and TRBJ2-1, with 7 bases identical to TRBD1. The V segment lost 4 bases and the J segment 8 bases; nucleotides outside the gene matches: 15. The CDR3 length is 16 residues. The V gene's germline CDR1 is SGHRS and CDR2 YFSETQ. The whole variable domain, filled in from reference TRBV5-1 and TRBJ2-1, reads KAGVTQTPRYLIKTRGQQVTLSCSPISGHRSVSWYQQTPGQGLQFLFEYFSETQRNKGNFPGRFSGRQFSNSRSEMNVSTLELGDSALYLCASSTGRDSLSDEQFFGPGTRLTVL.

This clonotype was observed at least ten times. The rearrangement uses TRBV7-2 and TRBJ1-1, with no clear D. V was pared by 4 bases and J by 4 bases, with 10 bases between. This CDR3 has 13 amino acids. Germline V CDR1 and CDR2: SGHTA, FQGNSA. CDR3 region: CASSSQPRTEAFF. DNA for the CDR3: TGTGCCAGCAGCTCTCAGCCGCGCACTGAAGCTTTCTTT.

This chain connects TRBV9 to TRBJ2-7; possible D gene TRBD2, 5 bases. Looked up from germline, CDR1 is SGDLS and CDR2 is YYNGEE. Between the trimmed V and J ends, which lost 4 bases and 2 bases, there was a span of 10 bases. CDR3 length: 13 amino acids. The CDR3 nucleotides read TGTGCCAGCAGCTCACGGGATACCTACGAGCAGTACTTC. Its translation: CASSSRDTYEQYF.

This clonotype was observed many times. The chain combines TRBV20-1 with TRBJ1-6; 9 positions agree with TRBD1. With 6 bases clipped from V and 5 bases from J, the junction kept 5 bases outside the gene matches. The CDR3 runs to 14 residues. Germline CDR1 and CDR2: DFQATT and SNEGSKA (reference sequence). CDR3 sequence reads: CSALQGADNSPLHF. DNA of the CDR3: TGCAGTGCCTTACAGGGGGCTGATAATTCACCCCTCCACTTT.

This clonotype was seen ten or more times. This chain connects TRBV20-1 to TRBJ2-1; TRBD2 matches 11 bases. Germline V CDR1 and CDR2: DFQATT, SNEGSKA (reference sequence). The V gene end was trimmed by 3 bases and the J gene end by 0 bases; junction bases not matched to a gene: 10. The CDR3 is made up of 18 amino acids. As DNA, the CDR3 is TGCAGTGCTAGGGCTTCGGCTAGCGGGGGGCCCTCCTACAATGAGCAGTTCTTC. This codes for CSARASASGGPSYNEQFF.

This clonotype was found many times. The CDR3 loop reads CATGQGTEAFF. The DNA of the CDR3 is TGTGCCACGGGGCAGGGAACTGAAGCTTTCTTT. The chain is built from TRBV24-1 and TRBJ1-1; D is possibly TRBD1 (5 bases). Germline V CDR1 and CDR2: KGHDR, SFDVKD. The CDR3 spans 11 residues. V shed 10 bases and J shed 5 bases, with 10 bases lying between them.

This clonotype was detected many times. The CDR3 is CASSQTSGDHEQYF. CDR3 nucleotide sequence: TGTGCCAGCAGCCAGACTAGCGGGGACCACGAGCAGTACTTC. V and J are TRBV6-1 and TRBJ2-7; 11 bases map to TRBD2. The J segment lost 5 bases and the V segment lost 6 bases, leaving 6 bases of the junction unmatched. CDR3 size: 14 residues. Per germline, CDR1 MNHNS and CDR2 SASEGT.

This clonotype was seen repeatedly, ten times or more. This chain joins TRBV18 and TRBJ1-1; D is perhaps TRBD1 (6 bases). This CDR3 has 13 amino acids. Trimming stripped 5 bases from V and 3 bases from J, with 10 bases between. Germline V gene data show CDR1 as KGHSH and CDR2 as LQKENI. CDR3 in amino acids: CASSSNRDTEAFF. CDR3 DNA: TGTGCCAGCTCATCCAACAGGGACACTGAAGCTTTCTTT.

This clonotype was seen ten or more times. The gene calls are TRBV20-1 and TRBJ2-1, with 10 bases that match TRBD2. J gave up 6 bases and V 5 bases, and 10 bases lay outside the gene matches. Germline CDR1 reads DFQATT; CDR2 reads SNEGSKA (reference sequence). CDR3 length: 15 residues. The CDR3 loop reads CSAPQSGGAGNEQFF. The CDR3 DNA is TGCAGTGCTCCACAAAGCGGGGGGGCCGGCAATGAGCAGTTCTTC.

In its sample, this clonotype was seen a few times. The chain joins TRBV30 to TRBJ2-7, with D maybe TRBD2 (5 bases). CDR1 and CDR2 (germline): GTSNPN, SVGIG (reference sequence). V shed 1 base and J shed 6 bases, with 7 bases lying between them. The CDR3 sequence is 11 residues long. Here the CDR3 reads CAWSARGEQYF. The CDR3 DNA reads as TGTGCCTGGAGTGCTCGGGGCGAGCAGTACTTC.

This chain joins TRBV27 and TRBJ1-1; TRBD1 matches at 8 bases. The CDR3 extends over 16 amino acids. J lost 2 bases, V lost 5 bases, and 10 bases had no gene match. Germline CDR1 MNHEY, CDR2 SMNVEV (reference sequence). The CDR3: CASSPQGARRNTEAFF. The CDR3 DNA reads TGTGCCAGCAGTCCCCAGGGGGCGCGGCGAAACACTGAAGCTTTCTTT.

This clonotype rates as medium-sized. The CDR3 DNA reads TGCAGCGTTGAACCGGGGGTCGACGAGCAGTACTTC. Translated, it gives CSVEPGVDEQYF. V gene TRBV29-1 combines with J gene TRBJ2-7; D is perhaps TRBD2 (6 bases). The CDR3 consists of 12 residues. Germline CDR1 SQVTM, CDR2 ANQGSEA. V lost 2 bases to trimming and J lost 5 bases, with 10 bases between them.

This clonotype has a count of ten or more. The J gene is TRBJ2-1, the V gene TRBV6-6; 7 bases map to TRBD2. Germline CDR1 and CDR2: MNHNY and SVGAGI (reference sequence). The CDR3 runs 15 residues. V lost 5 bases and J lost 0; bases outside the gene matches: 4. The CDR3 here is CASSNGGSSYNEQFF. The CDR3 DNA is TGTGCCAGCAGTAACGGGGGGAGCTCCTACAATGAGCAGTTCTTC.